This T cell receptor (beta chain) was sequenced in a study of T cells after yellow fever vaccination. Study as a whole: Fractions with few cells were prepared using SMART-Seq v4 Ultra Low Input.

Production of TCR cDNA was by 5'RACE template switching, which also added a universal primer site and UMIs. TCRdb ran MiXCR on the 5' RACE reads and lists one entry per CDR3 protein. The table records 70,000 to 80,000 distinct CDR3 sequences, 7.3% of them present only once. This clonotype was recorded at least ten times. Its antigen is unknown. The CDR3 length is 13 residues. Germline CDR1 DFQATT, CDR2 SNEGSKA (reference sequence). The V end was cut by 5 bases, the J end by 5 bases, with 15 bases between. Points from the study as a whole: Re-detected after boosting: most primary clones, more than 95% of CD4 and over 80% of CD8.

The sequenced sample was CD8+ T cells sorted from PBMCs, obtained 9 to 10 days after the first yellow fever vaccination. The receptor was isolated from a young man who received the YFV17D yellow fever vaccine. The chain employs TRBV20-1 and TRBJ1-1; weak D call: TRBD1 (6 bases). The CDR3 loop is CSAWQGFQTEAFF. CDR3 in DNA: TGCAGTGCTTGGCAGGGGTTTCAGACTGAAGCTTTCTTT.